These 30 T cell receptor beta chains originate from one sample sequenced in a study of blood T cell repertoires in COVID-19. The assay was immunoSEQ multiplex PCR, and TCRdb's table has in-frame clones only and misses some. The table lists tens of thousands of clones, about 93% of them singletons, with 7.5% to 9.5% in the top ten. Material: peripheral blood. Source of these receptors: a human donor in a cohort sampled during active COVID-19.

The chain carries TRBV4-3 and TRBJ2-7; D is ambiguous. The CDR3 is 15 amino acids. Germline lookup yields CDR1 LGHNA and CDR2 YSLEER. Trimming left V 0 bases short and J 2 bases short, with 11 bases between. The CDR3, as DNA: TGCGCCAGCAGCCAAGATAGGTACAGTACCTACGAGCAGTACTTC. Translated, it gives CASSQDRYSTYEQYF.

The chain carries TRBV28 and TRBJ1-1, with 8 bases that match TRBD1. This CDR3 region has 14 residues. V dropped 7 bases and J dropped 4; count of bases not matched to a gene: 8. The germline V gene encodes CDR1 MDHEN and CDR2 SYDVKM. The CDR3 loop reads CASIHDRGITEAFF. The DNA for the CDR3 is TGTGCCAGCATCCACGACAGGGGTATCACTGAAGCTTTCTTT.

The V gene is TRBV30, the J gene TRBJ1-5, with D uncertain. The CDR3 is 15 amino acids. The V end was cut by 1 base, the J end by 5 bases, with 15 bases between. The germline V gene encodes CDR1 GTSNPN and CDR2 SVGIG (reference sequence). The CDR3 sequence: CAWSDPQNPHQPQHF. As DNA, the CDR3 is TGTGCCTGGAGTGACCCACAGAACCCCCATCAGCCCCAGCATTTT.

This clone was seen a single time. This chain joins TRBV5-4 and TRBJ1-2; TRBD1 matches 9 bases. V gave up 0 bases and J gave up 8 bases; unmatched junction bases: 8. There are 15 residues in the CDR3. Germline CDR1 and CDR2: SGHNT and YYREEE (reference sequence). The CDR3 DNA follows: TGTGCCAGCAGCTTGGGTGGGACAGGGCCTAGGGGCTACACCTTC. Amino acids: CASSLGGTGPRGYTF.

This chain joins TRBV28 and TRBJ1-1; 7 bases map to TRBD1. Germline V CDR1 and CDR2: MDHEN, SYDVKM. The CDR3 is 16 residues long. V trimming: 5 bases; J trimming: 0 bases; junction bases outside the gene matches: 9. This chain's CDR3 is CASSVAGTDMNTEAFF. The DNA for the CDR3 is TGTGCCAGCAGTGTAGCCGGGACAGACATGAACACTGAAGCTTTCTTT.

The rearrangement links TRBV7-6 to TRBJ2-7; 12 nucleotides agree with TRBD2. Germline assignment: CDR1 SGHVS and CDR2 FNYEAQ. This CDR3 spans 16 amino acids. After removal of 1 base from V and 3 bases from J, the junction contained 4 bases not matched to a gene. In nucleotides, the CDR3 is TGTGCCAGCAGCTTAGGAGCTAGCGGGGGGGTCTACGAGCAGTACTTC. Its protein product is CASSLGASGGVYEQYF.

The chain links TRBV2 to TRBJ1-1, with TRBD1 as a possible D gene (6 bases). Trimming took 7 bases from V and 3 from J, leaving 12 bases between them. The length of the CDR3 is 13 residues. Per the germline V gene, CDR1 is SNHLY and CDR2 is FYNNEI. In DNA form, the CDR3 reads TGTGCCAGCAAAGGGGGATGGGACACTGAAGCTTTCTTT. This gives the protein CASKGGWDTEAFF.

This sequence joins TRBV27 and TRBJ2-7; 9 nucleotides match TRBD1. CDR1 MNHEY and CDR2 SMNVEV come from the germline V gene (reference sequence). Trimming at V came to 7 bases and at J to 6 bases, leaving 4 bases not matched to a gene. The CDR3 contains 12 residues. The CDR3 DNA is TGTGCCAGCACCGGACAGGGGAGCGAGCAGTACTTC. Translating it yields CASTGQGSEQYF.

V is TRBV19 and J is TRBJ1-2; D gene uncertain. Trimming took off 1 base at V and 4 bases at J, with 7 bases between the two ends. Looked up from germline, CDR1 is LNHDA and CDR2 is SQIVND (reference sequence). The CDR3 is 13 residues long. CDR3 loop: CASSIGQSYGYTF. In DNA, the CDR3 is TGTGCCAGTAGTATAGGTCAGTCCTATGGCTACACCTTC. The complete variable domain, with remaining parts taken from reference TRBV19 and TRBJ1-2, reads DGGITQSPKYLFRKEGQNVTLSCEQNLNHDAMYWYRQDPGQGLRLIYYSQIVNDFQKGDIAEGYSVSREKKESFPLTVTSAQKNPTAFYLCASSIGQSYGYTFGSGTRLTVV.

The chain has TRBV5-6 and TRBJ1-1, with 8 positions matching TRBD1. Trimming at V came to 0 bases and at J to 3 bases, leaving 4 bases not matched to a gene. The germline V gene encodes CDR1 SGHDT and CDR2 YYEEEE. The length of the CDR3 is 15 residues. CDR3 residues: CASSLGDRPYTEAFF. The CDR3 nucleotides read TGTGCCAGCAGCTTGGGGGACAGGCCATACACTGAAGCTTTCTTT.

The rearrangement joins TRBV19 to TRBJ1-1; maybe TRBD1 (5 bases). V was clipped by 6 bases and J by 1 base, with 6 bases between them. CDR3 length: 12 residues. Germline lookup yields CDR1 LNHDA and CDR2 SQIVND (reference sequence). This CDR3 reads CASRGPNTEAFF. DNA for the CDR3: TGTGCCAGTAGGGGGCCGAACACTGAAGCTTTCTTT.

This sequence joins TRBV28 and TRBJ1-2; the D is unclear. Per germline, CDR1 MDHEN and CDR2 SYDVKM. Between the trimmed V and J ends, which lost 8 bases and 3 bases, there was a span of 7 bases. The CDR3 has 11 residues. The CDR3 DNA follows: TGTGCCAGCGGCTCCTACTATGGCTACACCTTC. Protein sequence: CASGSYYGYTF.

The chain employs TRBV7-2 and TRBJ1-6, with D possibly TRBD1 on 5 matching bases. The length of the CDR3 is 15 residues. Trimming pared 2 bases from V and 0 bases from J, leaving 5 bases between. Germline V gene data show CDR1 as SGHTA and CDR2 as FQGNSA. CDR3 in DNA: TGTGCCAGCAGCTTACAGGGCTCCTATAATTCACCCCTCCACTTT. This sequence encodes CASSLQGSYNSPLHF. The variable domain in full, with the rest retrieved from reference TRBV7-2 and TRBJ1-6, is GAGVSQSPSNKVTEKGKDVELRCDPISGHTALYWYRQSLGQGLEFLIYFQGNSAPDKSGLPSDRFSAERTGGSVSTLTIQRTQQEDSAVYLCASSLQGSYNSPLHFGNGTRLTVT.

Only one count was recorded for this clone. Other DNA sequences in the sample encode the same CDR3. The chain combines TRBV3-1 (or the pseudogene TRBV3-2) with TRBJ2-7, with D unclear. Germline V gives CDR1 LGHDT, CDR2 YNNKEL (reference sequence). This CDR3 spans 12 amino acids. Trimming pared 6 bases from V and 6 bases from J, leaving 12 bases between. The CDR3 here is CASSHASFEQYF. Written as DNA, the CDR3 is TGTGCCAGCAGTCACGCTAGTTTCGAGCAGTACTTC.

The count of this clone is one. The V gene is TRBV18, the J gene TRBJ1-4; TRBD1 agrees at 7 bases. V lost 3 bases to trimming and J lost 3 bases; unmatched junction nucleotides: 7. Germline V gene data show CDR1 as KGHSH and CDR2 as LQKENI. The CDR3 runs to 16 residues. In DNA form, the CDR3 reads TGTGCCAGCTCACCTGGACAGGTTCTGCCTAATGAAAAACTGTTTTTT. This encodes CASSPGQVLPNEKLFF.

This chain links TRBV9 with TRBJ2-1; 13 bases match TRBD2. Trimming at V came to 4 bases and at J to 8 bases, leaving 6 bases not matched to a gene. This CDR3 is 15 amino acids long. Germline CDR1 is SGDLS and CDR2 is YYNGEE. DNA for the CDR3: TGTGCCAGCAGCTTAGGGACTAGCGGGGTGTATGAGCAGTTCTTC. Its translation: CASSLGTSGVYEQFF.

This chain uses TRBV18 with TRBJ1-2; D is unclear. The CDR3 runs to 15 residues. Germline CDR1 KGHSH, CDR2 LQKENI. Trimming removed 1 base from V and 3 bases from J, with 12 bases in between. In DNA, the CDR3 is TGTGCCAGCTCACCACAGAATCTTCGAGACTATGGCTACACCTTC. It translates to CASSPQNLRDYGYTF.

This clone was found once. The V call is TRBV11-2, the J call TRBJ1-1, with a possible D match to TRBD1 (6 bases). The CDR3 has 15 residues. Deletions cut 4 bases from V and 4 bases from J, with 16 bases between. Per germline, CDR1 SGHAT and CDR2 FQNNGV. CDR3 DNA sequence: TGTGCCAGCAGCTCCAAAAGGGGGTCGGGCACTGAAGCTTTCTTT. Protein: CASSSKRGSGTEAFF.

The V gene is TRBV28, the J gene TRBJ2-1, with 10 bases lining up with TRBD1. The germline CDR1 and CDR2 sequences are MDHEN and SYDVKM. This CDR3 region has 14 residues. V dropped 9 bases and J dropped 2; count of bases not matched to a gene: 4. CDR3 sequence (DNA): TGTGCCAGTTGGACAGGGGGGACCTACAATGAGCAGTTCTTC. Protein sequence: CASWTGGTYNEQFF.

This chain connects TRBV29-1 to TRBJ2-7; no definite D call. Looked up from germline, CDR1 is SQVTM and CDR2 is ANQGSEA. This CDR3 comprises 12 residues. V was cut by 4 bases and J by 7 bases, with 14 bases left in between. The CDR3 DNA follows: TGCAGCGTTGTGGGCAGGTCTGAAGAGCAGTACTTC. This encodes CSVVGRSEEQYF.

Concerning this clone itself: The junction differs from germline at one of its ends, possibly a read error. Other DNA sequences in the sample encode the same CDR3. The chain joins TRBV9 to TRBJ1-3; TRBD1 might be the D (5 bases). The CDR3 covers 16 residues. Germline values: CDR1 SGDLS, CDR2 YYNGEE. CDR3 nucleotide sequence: TGCGCCAGCAGCCCACCCTCGGGACTCTGGGGAAACACCATATATTTT. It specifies CASSPPSGLWGNTIYF. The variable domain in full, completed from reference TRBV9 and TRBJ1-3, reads DSGVTQTPKHLITATGQRVTLRCSPRSGDLSVYWYQQSLDQGLQFLIQYYNGEERAKGNILERFSAQQFPDLHSELNLSSLELGDSALYFCASSPPSGLWGNTIYFGEGSWLTVV.

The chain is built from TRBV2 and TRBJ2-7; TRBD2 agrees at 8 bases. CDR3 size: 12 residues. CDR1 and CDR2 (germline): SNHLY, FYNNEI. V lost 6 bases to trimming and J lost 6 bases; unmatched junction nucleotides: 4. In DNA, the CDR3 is TGTGCCAGCAGCGGGACTAGAAGCGAGCAGTACTTC. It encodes CASSGTRSEQYF. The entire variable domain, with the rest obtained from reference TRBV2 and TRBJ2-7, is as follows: EPEVTQTPSHQVTQMGQEVILRCVPISNHLYFYWYRQILGQKVEFLVSFYNNEISEKSEIFDDQFSVERPDGSNFTLKIRSTKLEDSAMYFCASSGTRSEQYFGPGTRLTVT.

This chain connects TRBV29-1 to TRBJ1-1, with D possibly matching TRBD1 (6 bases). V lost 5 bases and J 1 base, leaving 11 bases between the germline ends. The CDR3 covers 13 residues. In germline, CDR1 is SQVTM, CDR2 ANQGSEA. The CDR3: CSVQGHGNTEAFF. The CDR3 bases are TGCAGCGTTCAGGGGCATGGGAACACTGAAGCTTTCTTT. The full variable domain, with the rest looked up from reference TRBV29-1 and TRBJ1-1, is SAVISQKPSRDICQRGTSLTIQCQVDSQVTMMFWYRQQPGQSLTLIATANQGSEATYESGFVIDKFPISRPNLTFSTLTVSNMSPEDSSIYLCSVQGHGNTEAFFGQGTRLTVV.

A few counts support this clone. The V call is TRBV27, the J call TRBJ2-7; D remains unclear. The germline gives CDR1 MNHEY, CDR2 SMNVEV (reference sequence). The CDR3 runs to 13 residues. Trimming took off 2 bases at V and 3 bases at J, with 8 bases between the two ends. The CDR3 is CASSLTGYYEQYF. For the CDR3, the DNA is TGTGCCAGCAGTTTAACGGGTTACTACGAGCAGTACTTC.

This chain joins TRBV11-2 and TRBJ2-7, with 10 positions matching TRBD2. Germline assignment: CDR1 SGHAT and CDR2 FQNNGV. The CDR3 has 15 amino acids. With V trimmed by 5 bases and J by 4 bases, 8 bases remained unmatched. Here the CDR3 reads CASSHPIAGGYEQYF. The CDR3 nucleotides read TGTGCCAGCAGCCATCCTATAGCGGGGGGTTACGAGCAGTACTTC. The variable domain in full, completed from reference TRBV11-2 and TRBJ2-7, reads EAGVAQSPRYKIIEKRQSVAFWCNPISGHATLYWYQQILGQGPKLLIQFQNNGVVDDSQLPKDRFSAERLKGVDSTLKIQPAKLEDSAVYLCASSHPIAGGYEQYFGPGTRLTVT.

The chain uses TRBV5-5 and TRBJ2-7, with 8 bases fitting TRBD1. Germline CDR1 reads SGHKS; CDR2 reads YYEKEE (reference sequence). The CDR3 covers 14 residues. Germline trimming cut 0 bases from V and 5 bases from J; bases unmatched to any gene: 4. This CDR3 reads CASSLGQGAHEQYF. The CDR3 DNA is TGTGCCAGCAGCTTGGGTCAGGGGGCCCACGAGCAGTACTTC.

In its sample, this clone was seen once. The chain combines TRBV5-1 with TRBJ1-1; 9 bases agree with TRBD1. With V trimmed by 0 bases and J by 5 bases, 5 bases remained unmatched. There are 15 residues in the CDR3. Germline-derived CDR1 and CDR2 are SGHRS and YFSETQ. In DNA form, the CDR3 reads TGCGCCAGCAGCTTGGGGACAGGGGAGATGACTGAAGCTTTCTTT. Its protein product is CASSLGTGEMTEAFF.

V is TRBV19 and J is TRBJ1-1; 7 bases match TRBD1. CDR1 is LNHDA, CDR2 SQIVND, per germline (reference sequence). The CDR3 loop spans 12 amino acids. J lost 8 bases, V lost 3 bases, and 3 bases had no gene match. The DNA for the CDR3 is TGTGCCAGTAGTATTAGACAGGGAGAAGCTTTCTTT. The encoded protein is CASSIRQGEAFF. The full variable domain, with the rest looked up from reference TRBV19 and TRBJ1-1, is DGGITQSPKYLFRKEGQNVTLSCEQNLNHDAMYWYRQDPGQGLRLIYYSQIVNDFQKGDIAEGYSVSREKKESFPLTVTSAQKNPTAFYLCASSIRQGEAFFGQGTRLTVV.

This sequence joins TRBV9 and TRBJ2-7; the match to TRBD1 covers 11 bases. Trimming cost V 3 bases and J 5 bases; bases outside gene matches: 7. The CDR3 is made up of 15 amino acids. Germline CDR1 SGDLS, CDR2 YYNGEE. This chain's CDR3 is CASSAPGQGVNEQYF. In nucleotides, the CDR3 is TGTGCCAGCAGCGCACCGGGACAGGGGGTCAACGAGCAGTACTTC.

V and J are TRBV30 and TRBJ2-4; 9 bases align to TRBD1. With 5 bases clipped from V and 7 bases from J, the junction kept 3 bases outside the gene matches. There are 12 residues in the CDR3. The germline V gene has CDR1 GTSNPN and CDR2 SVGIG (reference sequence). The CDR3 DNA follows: TGTGCCTGGCAGACAGGGGGGAACATTCAGTACTTC. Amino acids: CAWQTGGNIQYF.